A selection of T cell receptor beta chains follows, all from one sample in a study of T cells in localized non-small cell lung cancer. Some clones are missing from TCRdb's copy, which holds only in-frame ones; the method was immunoSEQ multiplex PCR. The sample contains 26,000 or so clones, roughly 89% of which appear only once. The specimen comprised peripheral blood, sampled before any cancer treatment. Receptor source: a woman between 18 and 50 years old with stage I lung adenocarcinoma. Both conserved end residues are part of each CDR3. The order of the fields is CDR3 DNA, CDR3 protein, J gene, clone size, V gene, D gene. D genes are given only for firm matches. Clone size is not always given. Where it is, it says once, few, many or a class for expanded clones.

TGTGCCAGCAGTTCTCAATCGTGGGCGAACGAGCAGTACTTC CASSSQSWANEQYF TRBJ2-7 . TRBV28 .
TGTGCCAGCAGCTTAAGGTCTGGCTCTGGGGCCAACGTCCTGACTTTC CASSLRSGSGANVLTF TRBJ2-6 . TRBV7-2 .
TGTGCCAGCAGCTTAGGGGCAGGGGGCAATCAGCCCCAGCATTTT CASSLGAGGNQPQHF TRBJ1-5 . TRBV7-8 .
TGTGCCAGCAGCTTTAGTCCCATTAGGCGGGAAGAGACCCAGTACTTC CASSFSPIRREETQYF TRBJ2-5 . TRBV7-9 .
TGTGCCAGCTCACCAGTTAGGGGGGACTATGGCTACACCTTC CASSPVRGDYGYTF TRBJ1-2 few TRBV18 .
TGTGCCAGTAGCGAACAGGGATTGAACACTGAAGCTTTCTTT CASSEQGLNTEAFF TRBJ1-1 . TRBV19 .
TGTGCCAGCAGTATGCGGCAAAACAGGGACTACGAGCAGTACTTC CASSMRQNRDYEQYF TRBJ2-7 . TRBV27 .
TGTGCCAGCAGCTTATCTGGGACTAGCTCCACCGGGGAGCTGTTTTTT CASSLSGTSSTGELFF TRBJ2-2 . TRBV7-6 TRBD2
TGTGCCAGCAGCCTAGACAGGGTCGTAAATGAGCAGTTCTTC CASSLDRVVNEQFF TRBJ2-1 once TRBV14 TRBD1
TGTGCCAGCAGTGAGACTCAGCCGGGTTCACCCCTCCACTTT CASSETQPGSPLHF TRBJ1-6 . TRBV2 .
TGTGCCAGTAGTCCTCAGACAGGGGGCACTGAAGCTTTCTTT CASSPQTGGTEAFF TRBJ1-1 few TRBV19 TRBD1
TGCAGTGCTAGAGGGACTAAAGCTTTCTTT CSARGTKAFF TRBJ1-1 . TRBV20-1 .
TGTGCCAGCTCAGTGCAGGGGTACTACAATGAGCAGTTCTTC CASSVQGYYNEQFF TRBJ2-1 . TRBV18 .
TGTGCCAGCAGCTCCGGGACTAGCTTTGTCGGGGAGCTGTTTTTT CASSSGTSFVGELFF TRBJ2-2 . TRBV7-9 TRBD2
TGCGCCAGCAGCTCCCAACGGGGCACTGAAGCTTTCTTT CASSSQRGTEAFF TRBJ1-1 . TRBV4-3 .
TGTGCCAGCAGCATGAAACTAGAAGCCACCGGGGAGCTGTTTTTT CASSMKLEATGELFF TRBJ2-2 . TRBV27 .
TGCAGCGTTGCGATATCCCCTCCCGGACAGGGGAGGGATGAGCAGTTCTTC CSVAISPPGQGRDEQFF TRBJ2-1 . TRBV29-1 TRBD1
TGTGCCAGCAGCAATCTCGTGGGACTAGCGGGGTATACGCAGTATTTT CASSNLVGLAGYTQYF TRBJ2-3 . TRBV2 TRBD2